Presented here are 31 T cell receptor beta chains from one specimen sequenced in a study of human T cells and chemical hapten exposure. TCRdb ran MiXCR on the RACE reads and lists one entry per CDR3 protein. Of 120,000 or so distinct CDR3 sequences detected, roughly 10% appear once; the ten largest clones hold 2.4%. Time point specified: patch test 3, about 24 weeks after DPC sensitization. Sample treatment: therapeutic diphenylcyclopropenone sensitization with weekly scalp DPC. Material: whole blood, obtained in connection with sensitization to the hapten diphenylcyclopropenone (DPC). These receptors were obtained from a woman aged 50 to 60 with alopecia areata. Some clones in this sample may be carry-over from other donors' samples.

The rearrangement links TRBV12-3 or TRBV12-4 to TRBJ2-5; TRBD1 matches at 10 bases. There are 15 residues in the CDR3. V gave up 7 bases and J gave up 5 bases; unmatched junction bases: 10. This CDR3 is CASTTGQGEEETQYF. CDR3 coding DNA: TGTGCCAGCACTACAGGACAGGGGGAGGAGGAGACCCAGTACTTC.

A few counts support this clonotype. The rearrangement uses TRBV10-3 and TRBJ2-1, with TRBD2 matching 9 bases. This CDR3 comprises 11 residues. V trimming: 11 bases; J trimming: 7 bases; junction bases outside the gene matches: 3. CDR1 and CDR2 from the germline V gene are ENHRY and SYGVKD. This chain's CDR3 is CAGGGGNEQFF. The CDR3 nucleotides are TGTGCCGGCGGGGGGGGGAATGAGCAGTTCTTC.

As to this clonotype: This may come from a read error, since a much larger clone is one base off. The chain joins TRBV20-1 to TRBJ2-5, with a possible D match to TRBD2 (6 bases). Trimming removed 1 base at V and 4 bases at J, with 16 bases between. Germline V gives CDR1 DFQATT, CDR2 SNEGSKA (reference sequence). The CDR3 is 15 residues long. CDR3 sequence reads: CSARGGRGSRETQYF. The CDR3 region has the DNA TGCAGTGCTAGAGGGGGACGGGGGTCCCGAGAGACCCAGTACTTC.

The gene calls are TRBV6-6 and TRBJ2-3; D might be TRBD1 (6 bases). Per germline, CDR1 MNHNY and CDR2 SVGAGI (reference sequence). The CDR3 has 14 amino acids. V lost 10 bases, J lost 3 bases, and 17 bases lay in between. The CDR3 is CAIADRIGTDTQYF. The CDR3 coding sequence is TGTGCCATCGCCGACAGGATCGGAACAGATACGCAGTATTTT.

This clonotype showed up just a few times. The chain combines TRBV7-2 with TRBJ1-2, with D tentatively TRBD1 (6 bases). Trimming stripped 8 bases from V and 8 bases from J, with 18 bases between. The V gene's germline CDR1 is SGHTA and CDR2 FQGNSA. This CDR3 region has 13 residues. The CDR3 DNA follows: TGTGCCAGCGCTATCGGTACAGGGAAGGGCTACACCTTC. Protein product: CASAIGTGKGYTF.

This clonotype was seen repeatedly, ten times or more. The V call is TRBV12-3 or TRBV12-4, the J call TRBJ1-6; D is unclear. Trimming cost V 3 bases and J 8 bases, with 14 bases left between them. The CDR3 is 15 residues long. Here the CDR3 reads CASSLGGPRDSPLHF. In DNA, the CDR3 is TGTGCCAGCAGTTTGGGAGGTCCTCGAGATTCACCCCTCCACTTT.

This chain uses TRBV6-2 or TRBV6-3 with TRBJ2-7; D gene unclear. CDR1 is MNHEY and CDR2 is SVGEGT in the germline V gene. The CDR3 covers 12 residues. V was trimmed by 6 bases and J by 0 bases, leaving 6 bases between them. CDR3 sequence: CASSTNSYEQYF. The CDR3 bases are TGTGCCAGCAGCACAAACTCCTACGAGCAGTACTTC.

The CDR3 loop reads CSGGTGGEVEAFF. In DNA form, the CDR3 reads TGCAGCGGAGGGACAGGGGGCGAGGTCGAAGCTTTCTTT. This sequence joins TRBV29-1 and TRBJ1-1; the match to TRBD1 covers 12 bases. Germline lookup yields CDR1 SQVTM and CDR2 ANQGSEA. J lost 8 bases, V lost 7 bases, and 8 bases had no gene match. The CDR3 spans 13 residues.

In its sample, this clonotype was seen a few times. V is TRBV30 and J is TRBJ1-2, with 10 bases matching TRBD1. The V segment lost 2 bases and the J segment 5 bases; nucleotides outside the gene matches: 5. This CDR3 is 14 amino acids long. Germline CDR1 reads GTSNPN; CDR2 reads SVGIG (reference sequence). The CDR3 loop is CAWSWGQGRYGYTF. As DNA, the CDR3 is TGTGCCTGGAGTTGGGGACAGGGGCGATATGGCTACACCTTC.

As for this clonotype: This may arise from a read error, as a much more abundant clone is one base away. The chain recombines TRBV20-1 with TRBJ2-2, with D perhaps TRBD1 or TRBD2 (5 bases each). Trimming cost V 6 bases and J 5 bases, with 13 bases left between them. This CDR3 is 13 amino acids long. Germline CDR1 is DFQATT and CDR2 is SNEGSKA (reference sequence). The CDR3 spells CSALGTSTGELFF. CDR3 coding DNA: TGCAGTGCCTTAGGGACGTCAACCGGGGAGCTGTTTTTT.

The V and J genes are TRBV5-6 and TRBJ1-6; perhaps TRBD1 as D (5 bases). This CDR3 has 15 residues. Germline V lookup: CDR1 SGHDT, CDR2 YYEEEE. The V gene lost 4 bases and the J gene lost 7 bases, with 15 bases spanning the gap. The CDR3 loop reads CASSRGPEENSPLHF. In DNA, the CDR3 is TGTGCCAGCAGCAGGGGACCTGAGGAAAATTCACCCCTCCACTTT.

This clonotype was counted only a few times. CDR3 protein: CASSLLSGGTSSYEQYF. CDR3 nucleotides: TGCGCCAGCAGCTTGCTTAGCGGGGGGACTAGCTCCTACGAGCAGTACTTC. The J gene is TRBJ2-7, the V gene TRBV5-1, with TRBD2 identical over 10 bases. The ends lost 1 base at V and 0 bases at J; junction bases unmatched: 7. This CDR3 region has 17 residues. Germline values: CDR1 SGHRS, CDR2 YFSETQ.

Many counts were recorded for this clonotype. The V gene is TRBV9, the J gene TRBJ1-5, with TRBD1 matching 7 bases. This CDR3 is built from 15 residues. V shed 3 bases and J 0 bases; nucleotides not matched to a gene: 3. Germline V gene lookup returns CDR1 SGDLS and CDR2 YYNGEE. CDR3 bases: TGTGCCAGCAGCGCACAGGGGTATAGCAATCAGCCCCAGCATTTT. This codes for CASSAQGYSNQPQHF. The whole variable domain, remainder taken from reference TRBV9 and TRBJ1-5, is DSGVTQTPKHLITATGQRVTLRCSPRSGDLSVYWYQQSLDQGLQFLIQYYNGEERAKGNILERFSAQQFPDLHSELNLSSLELGDSALYFCASSAQGYSNQPQHFGDGTRLSIL.

This clonotype was counted only a few times. This chain joins TRBV12-3 or TRBV12-4 and TRBJ2-3; 9 nucleotides agree with TRBD1. The CDR3 length is 14 residues. Trimming cost V 9 bases and J 4 bases; bases outside gene matches: 8. In nucleotides, the CDR3 is TGTGCCAGTCACCCGGGACAGGGTTCAGATACGCAGTATTTT. The encoded protein is CASHPGQGSDTQYF.

The chain is built from TRBV13 and TRBJ1-1; 7 bases agree with TRBD1. V was pared by 6 bases and J by 8 bases, with 15 bases of the junction left unmatched. CDR1 PRHDT and CDR2 FYEKMQ come from the germline V gene (reference sequence). The CDR3 loop spans 15 amino acids. CDR3 coding DNA: TGTGCCAGCAGTTCGCGTAAATTAAAGACAGGGGAAGCTTTCTTT. Translated: CASSSRKLKTGEAFF.

This clonotype has a handful of counts. The CDR3 loop reads CATSRVGETGELFF. The CDR3 DNA reads as TGTGCCACCAGCAGAGTGGGGGAAACCGGGGAGCTGTTTTTT. This chain joins TRBV15 and TRBJ2-2; D tentatively reads TRBD1 or TRBD2 (5 bases each). The germline V and J ends were trimmed by 1 base and 5 bases, with 8 bases remaining between them. Germline assignment: CDR1 LNHNV and CDR2 YYDKDF (reference sequence). The CDR3 totals 14 residues.

The CDR3 region is CASSVEGGPGVAQYF. CDR3 DNA: TGTGCCAGCAGCGTAGAAGGGGGCCCGGGGGTGGCCCAGTACTTC. The chain recombines TRBV9 with TRBJ2-5, with a possible D match to TRBD1 (7 bases). CDR1 and CDR2 from the germline V gene are SGDLS and YYNGEE. Trimming shortened V by 0 bases and J by 9 bases, and 18 bases separated the two germline ends. The CDR3 spans 15 residues.

The chain links TRBV9 to TRBJ2-1; 8 bases are shared with TRBD2. Trimming took 1 base from V and 8 from J; bases not matched to a gene: 8. The V gene's germline CDR1 is SGDLS and CDR2 YYNGEE. The CDR3 covers 15 residues. CDR3 coding DNA: TGTGCCAGCAGCGTATTCCAGCGGGAGATCGATGAGCAGTTCTTC. Protein sequence: CASSVFQREIDEQFF.

This clonotype was counted between two and nine times. The gene calls are TRBV7-2 and TRBJ2-3; tentatively, D is TRBD2 (5 bases). V was cut by 2 bases and J by 1 base, with 10 bases left in between. This CDR3 contains 15 residues. Germline assignment: CDR1 SGHTA and CDR2 FQGNSA. CDR3 nucleotide sequence: TGTGCCAGCAGCTTAAAGAGCGGAGGCACAGATACGCAGTATTTT. Its translation is CASSLKSGGTDTQYF.

The sample holds a few counts of this clonotype. J is TRBJ2-3 and V is TRBV4-1; TRBD2 aligns across 10 bases. The CDR3 sequence is 15 residues long. V was pared by 4 bases and J by 3 bases, with 4 bases of the junction left unmatched. Germline V lookup: CDR1 MGHRA, CDR2 YSYEKL. CDR3 in DNA: TGCGCCAGCAGCCTCGGACTAGCGGAGACAGATACGCAGTATTTT. Protein product: CASSLGLAETDTQYF.

J is TRBJ1-5 and V is TRBV3-1; D might be TRBD1 (5 bases). Germline-derived CDR1 and CDR2 are LGHDT and YNNKEL (reference sequence). Deletions cut 0 bases from V and 3 bases from J, with 9 bases between. The CDR3 is 15 amino acids. In DNA form, the CDR3 reads TGTGCCAGCAGCCAAGATGGGGCTTTCAATCAGCCCCAGCATTTT. Its protein is CASSQDGAFNQPQHF.

The rearrangement uses TRBV20-1 and TRBJ1-1, with D unresolved. The V end was cut by 7 bases, the J end by 0 bases, with 12 bases between. In germline, CDR1 is DFQATT, CDR2 SNEGSKA (reference sequence). There are 13 residues in the CDR3. The CDR3 loop is CSVTDGLNTEAFF. The CDR3, as DNA: TGCAGTGTCACGGACGGGTTGAACACTGAAGCTTTCTTT.

This rearrangement joins TRBV12-3 or TRBV12-4 to TRBJ1-1; the D is unclear. The length of the CDR3 is 16 residues. Trimming shortened V by 7 bases and J by 0 bases, and 18 bases separated the two germline ends. The CDR3 loop reads CASTNYPQGLNTEAFF. The CDR3 DNA follows: TGTGCCAGCACCAATTACCCACAAGGGCTGAACACTGAAGCTTTCTTT.

This clonotype was detected many times. The chain links TRBV20-1 to TRBJ2-7; 9 nucleotides agree with TRBD1. CDR3 length equals 13 residues. The junction had 3 bases not matched to a gene; V was cut back by 3 bases and J by 3 bases. CDR1 and CDR2 (germline): DFQATT, SNEGSKA (reference sequence). The CDR3 DNA is TGCAGTGCTAGTATGGGACAGGGCTACGAGCAGTACTTC. Residues: CSASMGQGYEQYF.

This clonotype showed up just a few times. The chain couples TRBV9 to TRBJ2-5, with D perhaps matching TRBD1 (6 bases). Germline V gene data show CDR1 as SGDLS and CDR2 as YYNGEE. V lost 2 bases and J 1 base, leaving 12 bases between the germline ends. The CDR3 spans 15 residues. The CDR3 is CASSVGQILQETQYF. The CDR3 nucleotides are TGTGCCAGCAGCGTTGGACAGATCCTCCAAGAGACCCAGTACTTC.

This clonotype was picked up many times. At one end, the junction sequence differs from germline, possibly due to a read error. The chain couples TRBV29-1 to TRBJ2-6; D is undetermined. In germline, CDR1 is SQVTM, CDR2 ANQGSEA. There are 12 residues in the CDR3. This chain's CDR3 is CSAESGANVLTF. CDR3 sequence (DNA): TGCAGCGCTGAATCTGGGGCCAACGTCCTGACTTTC.

The sample holds many counts of this clonotype. The germline gene is not matched at one end of the junction; a read error may be the cause. The V call is TRBV6-5, the J call TRBJ1-5; D is possibly TRBD1 (6 bases). This CDR3 has 13 amino acids. Germline V gene lookup returns CDR1 MNHEY and CDR2 SVGAGI. The CDR3 protein is CAGRSGAYQPQHF. In DNA form, the CDR3 reads TGTGCCGGCAGGTCAGGGGCCTATCAGCCCCAGCATTTT.

This clonotype was found a few times. This chain links TRBV20-1 with TRBJ2-1, with D possibly called TRBD1 or TRBD2 (6 bases each). Trimming took off 5 bases at V and 8 bases at J, with 16 bases between the two ends. The CDR3 has 13 residues. Per germline, CDR1 DFQATT and CDR2 SNEGSKA (reference sequence). The CDR3 sequence is CSAPGSRGDEQFF. The CDR3 region has the DNA TGCAGTGCTCCCGGGTCAAGGGGGGATGAGCAGTTCTTC.

The chain couples TRBV6-5 to TRBJ2-7; D is perhaps TRBD2 (6 bases). V lost 5 bases, J lost 5 bases, and 13 bases lay in between. This CDR3 contains 13 residues. The germline CDR1 and CDR2 sequences are MNHEY and SVGAGI. CDR3 sequence (DNA): TGTGCCAGCAGTCCCCACGGGAGCGACGAGCAGTACTTC. Protein sequence: CASSPHGSDEQYF.

This clonotype appeared a few times. This chain links TRBV6-5 with TRBJ2-5, with 8 bases that match TRBD2. Germline V gene lookup returns CDR1 MNHEY and CDR2 SVGAGI. J lost 9 bases, V lost 6 bases, and 15 bases had no gene match. This CDR3 comprises 15 residues. CDR3 sequence: CASSPRERGSSAQYF. Here the CDR3 DNA reads TGTGCCAGCAGCCCGAGAGAGCGGGGGTCCTCGGCCCAGTACTTC.

This clonotype was picked up many times. The V call is TRBV24-1, the J call TRBJ2-5, with D possibly being TRBD1 or TRBD2 (5 bases each). V shed 2 bases and J shed 13 bases, with 22 bases lying between them. Germline lookup yields CDR1 KGHDR and CDR2 SFDVKD. CDR3 length: 15 amino acids. The CDR3 DNA follows: TGTGCCACCAGTGATTCCCCAAGGGGTCCGGGGCCTATGTACTTC. This encodes CATSDSPRGPGPMYF.